This T cell receptor (beta chain) was sequenced in a study of shared clonotypes between healthy human individuals. Across the study: A couple of women and three men aged 18 to 49 served as donors. Study-level findings and limits: Sorted-subset samples were not fully sequenced, rarefaction indicated.

Clones were sequenced by immunoSEQ multiplex PCR, and TCRdb holds only the in-frame ones, with some missing. The sample has roughly 850,000 clones, 96% seen once. The V gene end was trimmed by 6 bases and the J gene end by 7 bases; junction bases not matched to a gene: 6. Germline CDR1 is SGHRS and CDR2 is YFSETQ. CDR3 length equals 14 residues. It was CD45RO-negative cells, positively selected for CCR7, that made up naive CD8 cells, with terminally differentiated effector memory CD45RA+ cells excluded. Comments on this clone: Antigen specificity is unknown.

The V gene is TRBV5-1, the J gene TRBJ1-4; 10 positions agree with TRBD1. Sequenced input: naive CD8+ T cells sorted from blood. The source of this sequence is a young man in good health. CDR3 sequence: CASTRGTGVEKLFF. The CDR3, as DNA: TGCGCCAGCACCAGGGGGACAGGGGTTGAAAAACTGTTTTTT.